This T cell receptor beta chain was captured by sequencing in a study of blood T cell repertoires in COVID-19. Study information: Samples came from the United States, Italy and Spain, spanning acute and convalescent COVID-19. PBMCs, B-cell-depleted T cells, or T cells were the source of the cDNA or gDNA that made up the material.

This CDR3 is built from 14 residues. Trimming removed 4 bases from V and 6 bases from J; junction bases left unmatched: 6. Germline V CDR1 and CDR2: LGHDT, YNNKEL (reference sequence). Patients of the Seattle cohort, enrolled during active infection, were followed longitudinally. Original processing notes: Estimates of nucleated cell counts were drawn from the amplification of reference gene primers. Here immunoSEQ multiplex PCR was the method, and the copy in TCRdb shows in-frame clones only, minus some. The V and J calls and the clone size are those of that table, but D and trimming were determined from the DNA. The sample has over 150,000 clones; roughly four fifths are singletons.

The chain has TRBV3-1 (or the pseudogene TRBV3-2) and TRBJ2-3; 8 bases line up with TRBD2. Sequences were obtained from peripheral blood. The receptor's source is a woman between 55 and 75 years old with COVID-19, enrolled during active disease. The CDR3 loop reads CASSRQLAEDTQYF. The DNA of the CDR3 is TGTGCCAGCAGCCGCCAACTAGCGGAGGATACGCAGTATTTT.